This T cell receptor beta chain was captured in a study of blood T cell repertoires in COVID-19. Overall study context: The analysed material was cDNA or gDNA that came from T cells, B-cell-depleted T cells, or PBMCs.

Original processing notes: How many nucleated cells were present was estimated from reference gene primer amplification. Clones were sequenced by immunoSEQ multiplex PCR, and TCRdb holds only the in-frame ones, with some missing. That table is the source of V, J and clone size, and D and trimming were worked out from the DNA. This sample carries some 190,000 clones, under 90% of them seen once, and the ten largest clones take over 9.5%. This CDR3 is built from 12 residues. The germline gives CDR1 LGHNT, CDR2 FRNRAP. Trimming at V came to 6 bases and at J to 7 bases, leaving 2 bases not matched to a gene.

The clonotype originates from a woman older than 75 with active or convalescent COVID-19. The specimen sequenced was peripheral blood. This chain uses TRBV12-5 with TRBJ2-1, with TRBD1 matching over 8 bases. Written as DNA, the CDR3 is TGTGCTAGTGGCAGACAGGGGAATGAGCAGTTCTTC. Protein: CASGRQGNEQFF.